Below are 9 T cell receptor beta chains sequenced from a single sample in a study of tumor and adjacent non-tumor tissue in lung cancer. TCRbeta libraries were built with three rounds of nested PCR, modified from ARM-PCR. TCRdb re-derived calls from the multiplex PCR reads in MiXCR, one entry per CDR3 protein. This table holds tens of thousands of distinct CDR3 sequences, around two thirds found once. This sample's RNA came from whole unsorted tissue. This non-tumor lung sample came from over 3 cm beyond the tumor edge. The source material was distant non-tumor lung tissue. The receptors derive from a woman aged 60-70 years with non-small cell lung cancer.

Points on this clonotype: This may be a read error, as it is one base from a much larger clone. The CDR3 end shows no conserved phenylalanine or tryptophan, and so a read error is likely. The chain uses TRBV6-2 or TRBV6-3 and TRBJ2-1; D unclear. The CDR3 contains 11 residues. V dropped 1 base and J dropped 8 bases, with 3 bases sitting between them. CDR1 is MNHEY, CDR2 SVGEGT, per germline. CDR3 sequence reads: CASSYLDEQFL. The CDR3 bases are TGTGCCAGCAGTTACTTGGATGAGCAGTTCCTC.

In regard to this clonotype: A junction end diverges from the germline sequence, so it may reflect a read error. The chain recombines TRBV4-3 with TRBJ2-7, with D perhaps TRBD1 (5 bases). The CDR3 contains 13 residues. Germline assignment: CDR1 LGHNA and CDR2 YSLEER. The CDR3 DNA follows: TGTGCCAGCAGCCAAGATAGGGGTTACGAGCCGTGCTTC. This gives the protein CASSQDRGYEPCF.

Details on this clonotype: Compared with germline, one end of the junction differs, possibly owing to a read error. The V call is TRBV6-1, the J call TRBJ2-7; a possible D gene is TRBD2 (5 bases). The length of the CDR3 is 14 residues. CDR1 MNHNS and CDR2 SASEGT come from the germline V gene. The CDR3 here is CASRPGIASYEQYF. DNA of the CDR3: TGTGCTAGCAGACCCGGGATAGCAAGCTACGAGCAGTACTTC.

This clonotype was counted many times. The V gene is TRBV4-3, the J gene TRBJ2-2; TRBD2 aligns across 8 bases. The CDR3 extends over 15 amino acids. V trimming: 0 bases; J trimming: 7 bases; junction bases outside the gene matches: 4. The germline V gene encodes CDR1 LGHNA and CDR2 YSLEER. The CDR3 sequence: CASSQDAAGVGELFF. CDR3 nucleotides: TGCGCCAGCAGCCAAGATGCAGCGGGAGTCGGGGAGCTGTTTTTT.

Concerning this clonotype: Compared with germline, one end of the junction differs, possibly owing to a read error. The chain has TRBV29-1 and TRBJ1-1; 7 positions agree with TRBD1. Germline CDR1 SQVTM, CDR2 ANQGSEA. CDR3 length equals 14 residues. The CDR3 protein is CNVGPDGTEFVAFF. The CDR3 nucleotides are TGCAACGTTGGTCCCGATGGGACAGAGTTTGTAGCTTTCTTT.

As regards this clonotype: Since the CDR3 does not end with the conserved phenylalanine or tryptophan, this likely comes from a read error. The limits of the CDR3 on the DNA are not certain, so only TCRdb's listed CDR3 is given. This chain links TRBV29-1 with TRBJ1-5; the DNA was not used to check the table's D call, TRBD1. Germline V CDR1 and CDR2: SQVTM, ANQGSEA. The CDR3 length is 12 residues, termini included. CDR3 in amino acids: CSFRDGNQPLHL.

This clonotype came up a few times. A much larger clone differs from this one at a single base, so this may be a read error. The CDR3 DNA reads as TGCAGTGTGCCGGACAGTGGCACTGAAGCTTTCTTT. This codes for CSVPDSGTEAFF. V and J are TRBV20-1 and TRBJ1-1; tentatively, D is TRBD1 (6 bases). The CDR3 consists of 12 residues. The germline V gene has CDR1 DFQATT and CDR2 SNEGSKA (reference sequence). V lost 7 bases and J lost 4, with 13 bases in between.

In its sample, this clonotype was seen many times. This sequence joins TRBV4-1 and TRBJ2-7; D possibly corresponds to TRBD2 (6 bases). From germline, CDR1 is MGHRA and CDR2 YSYEKL. This CDR3 region has 15 residues. Trimming cost V 4 bases and J 2 bases, with 15 bases left between them. In DNA form, the CDR3 reads TGCGCCAGCAGCCCCTTCCCTAGCGACCCCTACGAGCAGTACTTC. Amino acid sequence: CASSPFPSDPYEQYF.

On this clonotype: Mismatch with germline at one junction end may stem from a read error. The chain is built from TRBV29-1 and TRBJ2-1; TRBD1 aligns across 9 bases. Germline V gene lookup returns CDR1 SQVTM and CDR2 ANQGSEA. The CDR3 runs to 16 residues. The CDR3: CSVELGVTGGYDEQFF. CDR3 coding DNA: TGCAGCGTTGAATTGGGGGTCACAGGGGGCTACGATGAGCAATTCTTC.